This is a list of T cell receptor beta chains from one sample in a study of blood T cell repertoires in COVID-19. The protocol was immunoSEQ multiplex PCR, while the TCRdb copy is restricted to in-frame clones and leaves out a portion. In the table there are 200,000 to 250,000 clones, 75% to 85% of which are singletons. Sequenced input: peripheral blood. The source of these receptors is a man aged 50-59 years with active or convalescent COVID-19. The CDR3 runs from the conserved cysteine through the conserved F or W. The D gene is left open where the match is weak. Rows give clone size only sometimes, using once, few, many, or a class for an expanded clone.

>TRBV5-5|TRBD1|TRBJ1-2|16|-
CASSLEPGQGAPGYTF
TGTGCCAGCAGCTTGGAGCCCGGACAGGGGGCGCCTGGCTACACCTTC
>TRBV5-1|TRBD1|TRBJ1-1|14|-
CASKGRGQGTEAFF
TGCGCCAGCAAGGGCAGGGGGCAGGGAACTGAAGCTTTCTTT
>TRBV10-3|-|TRBJ1-1|13|-
CAMSRVMNTEAFF
TGTGCCATGTCTCGGGTCATGAACACTGAAGCTTTCTTT
>TRBV2|TRBD2|TRBJ2-3|17|-
CASSEDSGGASTDTQYF
TGTGCCAGCAGTGAAGATAGCGGGGGGGCTAGCACAGATACGCAGTATTTT
>TRBV7-2|TRBD1|TRBJ1-2|14|-
CASSFNEGAYGYTF
TGTGCCAGCAGCTTTAATGAGGGGGCCTATGGCTACACCTTC
>TRBV11-2|TRBD1|TRBJ1-6|16|many
CASSQGQDWANSPLHF
TGTGCCAGCAGCCAGGGACAGGACTGGGCTAATTCACCCCTCCACTTT
>TRBV11-2|-|TRBJ2-6|15|-
CASSSLRSGANVLTF
TGTGCCAGCAGCTCCTTGAGATCTGGGGCCAACGTCCTGACTTTC
>TRBV6-2/TRBV6-3|-|TRBJ1-5|16|-
CASSPRVHAGDQPQHF
TGTGCCAGCAGCCCCCGGGTCCACGCGGGCGATCAGCCCCAGCATTTT
>TRBV18|TRBD1|TRBJ1-4|14|once
CASSGQGALEKLFF
TGTGCCAGCTCAGGACAGGGGGCGCTTGAAAAACTGTTTTTT
>TRBV6-5|-|TRBJ1-4|14|-
CASSPPGGDEKLFF
TGTGCCAGCAGTCCTCCAGGTGGCGATGAAAAACTGTTTTTT
>TRBV5-6|-|TRBJ1-6|17|-
CASSLLSPRGDNSPLHF
TGTGCCAGCAGCTTACTTTCTCCTCGGGGGGATAATTCACCCCTCCACTTT
>TRBV28|-|TRBJ2-7|13|-
CASSLYGWSEQYF
TGTGCCAGCAGTTTATATGGATGGAGCGAGCAGTACTTC
>TRBV5-1|-|TRBJ1-1|15|-
CASSLAGGLNTEAFF
TGCGCCAGCAGCTTGGCGGGGGGGCTGAACACTGAAGCTTTCTTT
>TRBV19|-|TRBJ1-3|14|-
CASRKGGSGNTIYF
TGTGCCAGTAGAAAAGGGGGCTCTGGAAACACCATATATTTT
>TRBV4-1|-|TRBJ1-2|15|-
CASSQDQGFAYGYTF
TGCGCCAGCAGCCAAGATCAGGGTTTCGCCTATGGCTACACCTTC
>TRBV5-1|-|TRBJ1-5|14|-
CASSLAGGYQPQHF
TGCGCCAGCAGCTTGGCTGGGGGGTATCAGCCCCAGCATTTT
>TRBV19|TRBD1|TRBJ1-6|16|once
CASSIGRRGRPSPLHF
TGTGCCAGTAGTATAGGGCGCAGGGGGCGACCTTCACCCCTCCACTTT
>TRBV24-1|-|TRBJ1-5|15|once
CATSVRRYSNQPQHF
TGTGCCACCAGTGTGAGGAGGTATAGCAATCAGCCCCAGCATTTT
>TRBV19|-|TRBJ1-5|15|-
CASSIGAGASQPQHF
TGTGCCAGTAGTATAGGAGCGGGGGCAAGCCAGCCCCAGCATTTT
>TRBV7-2|TRBD2|TRBJ2-1|15|-
CASSPVGGGYNEQFF
TGTGCCAGCAGCCCGGTGGGGGGAGGGTACAATGAGCAGTTCTTC
>TRBV2|TRBD2|TRBJ2-5|16|-
CASRPGGGRVQETQYF
TGTGCCAGCAGGCCTGGGGGGGGAAGGGTACAAGAGACCCAGTACTTC
>TRBV7-9|-|TRBJ1-1|12|-
CASSLAAGRAFF
TGTGCCAGCAGCTTAGCGGCGGGACGAGCTTTCTTT
>TRBV10-3|TRBD1|TRBJ2-1|13|-
CAISRTGDNEQFF
TGTGCCATCAGCAGAACAGGGGACAATGAGCAGTTCTTC
>TRBV29-1|TRBD1|TRBJ2-6|18|-
CSVEDAGTGNFGANVLTF
TGCAGCGTTGAAGACGCCGGGACAGGGAATTTTGGGGCCAACGTCCTGACTTTC
>TRBV5-4|-|TRBJ2-2|12|-
CASSLYTGELFF
TGTGCCAGCAGCCTGTACACCGGGGAGCTGTTTTTT
>TRBV6-5|TRBD1|TRBJ1-3|15|-
CASSTRPGGGNTIYF
TGTGCCAGCAGTACCCGTCCAGGGGGTGGAAACACCATATATTTT
>TRBV27|-|TRBJ1-1|15|-
CASSPPGRVGTEAFF
TGTGCCAGCAGCCCCCCAGGGAGGGTTGGGACTGAAGCTTTCTTT
>TRBV7-8|-|TRBJ1-3|15|-
CASSPDSVGGNTIYF
TGTGCCAGCAGCCCGGACAGTGTAGGGGGAAACACCATATATTTT
>TRBV6-5|TRBD1|TRBJ1-5|15|-
CASRKQGSGKQPQHF
TGTGCCAGCAGAAAACAGGGGTCGGGGAAGCAGCCCCAGCATTTT
>TRBV10-3|-|TRBJ1-2|16|-
CAIKISGDIGGYGYTF
TGTGCCATCAAAATATCCGGGGACATCGGCGGGTATGGCTACACCTTC
>TRBV18|-|TRBJ1-3|15|-
CASSPRQASGNTIYF
TGTGCCAGCTCACCACGACAGGCGTCTGGAAACACCATATATTTT
>TRBV5-4|TRBD1|TRBJ1-5|15|-
CASSLDRGEGQPQHF
TGTGCCAGCAGCTTGGACAGGGGTGAGGGTCAGCCCCAGCATTTT
>TRBV24-1|-|TRBJ1-2|14|once
CATSGVESVEGYTF
TGTGCCACCAGTGGGGTAGAGAGCGTGGAGGGCTACACCTTC
>TRBV19|TRBD1|TRBJ1-5|15|-
CASRPQGAGNQPQHF
TGTGCCAGTAGACCTCAGGGGGCTGGCAATCAGCCCCAGCATTTT
>TRBV10-2|-|TRBJ1-5|12|-
CASRSGSQPQHF
TGCGCCAGCCGTTCGGGGTCTCAGCCCCAGCATTTT
>TRBV12-3/TRBV12-4|-|TRBJ1-5|13|-
CASSFSSNQPQHF
TGTGCCAGCAGTTTTAGTAGCAATCAGCCCCAGCATTTT
>TRBV2|-|TRBJ2-6|14|-
CASSGGTGANVLTF
TGTGCCAGCAGTGGCGGGACTGGGGCCAACGTCCTGACTTTC
>TRBV28|-|TRBJ1-2|13|-
CASSFVQGSGYTF
TGTGCCAGCAGTTTCGTACAGGGAAGTGGCTACACCTTC
>TRBV2|-|TRBJ2-1|13|few
CASSDWSYNEQFF
TGTGCCAGCAGTGATTGGAGCTACAATGAGCAGTTCTTC
>TRBV7-2|-|TRBJ1-6|16|few
CASSLQGAQVISPLHF
TGTGCCAGCAGCTTACAAGGGGCTCAGGTGATTTCACCCCTCCACTTT
>TRBV7-9|TRBD1|TRBJ2-1|15|-
CASSPRQGKNNEQFF
TGTGCCAGCAGCCCTCGACAGGGGAAGAACAATGAGCAGTTCTTC
>TRBV28|-|TRBJ1-2|12|-
CASSPLDYGYTF
TGTGCCAGCAGTCCCCTCGACTATGGCTACACCTTC
>TRBV27|TRBD2|TRBJ2-7|15|few
CASSLLGLERGEQYF
TGTGCCAGCAGTCTCCTCGGACTAGAGCGAGGCGAGCAGTACTTC
>TRBV2|TRBD1|TRBJ1-3|14|once
CASRWDSSGNTIYF
TGTGCCAGTCGTTGGGACAGCTCTGGAAACACCATATATTTT
>TRBV18|TRBD2|TRBJ2-5|15|once
CASSPGTSGQETQYF
TGTGCCAGCTCACCAGGGACTAGCGGACAAGAGACCCAGTACTTC
>TRBV10-3|TRBD2|TRBJ2-5|14|-
CAIGTSGGQETQYF
TGTGCCATAGGGACTAGCGGGGGACAAGAGACCCAGTACTTC
>TRBV7-9|-|TRBJ1-1|14|-
CASSIQGGGTEAFF
TGTGCCAGCAGTATACAGGGTGGTGGTACTGAAGCTTTCTTT
>TRBV5-4|TRBD1|TRBJ1-1|16|-
CASSLASQGANTEAFF
TGTGCCAGCAGCTTAGCTAGTCAGGGGGCAAACACTGAAGCTTTCTTT
>TRBV29-1|-|TRBJ2-1|12|-
CSVGAGYNEQFF
TGCAGCGTTGGGGCGGGGTACAATGAGCAGTTCTTC
>TRBV2|TRBD1|TRBJ2-3|15|-
CASSATGGLSVTQYF
TGTGCCAGCAGCGCGACAGGGGGCTTATCGGTTACGCAGTATTTT
>TRBV6-2/TRBV6-3|TRBD2|TRBJ2-7|16|-
CASSSFSLAELYEQYF
TGTGCCAGCAGTTCCTTCTCACTAGCGGAGCTCTACGAGCAGTACTTC
>TRBV7-9|TRBD1|TRBJ1-2|12|few
CASSPPGGGYTF
TGTGCCAGCAGCCCCCCAGGGGGCGGCTACACCTTC
>TRBV19|TRBD2|TRBJ2-1|17|-
CASSKVILAGVINEQFF
TGTGCCAGTAGTAAAGTAATACTAGCGGGAGTGATCAATGAGCAGTTCTTC
>TRBV5-1|-|TRBJ1-1|16|-
CASSSSSGQLNTEAFF
TGCGCCAGCAGCTCCTCCTCCGGACAGTTGAACACTGAAGCTTTCTTT
>TRBV5-1|-|TRBJ2-6|15|-
CASSTGVAGANVLTF
TGCGCCAGCAGCACGGGGGTGGCCGGGGCCAACGTCCTGACTTTC
>TRBV7-3|TRBD1|TRBJ2-6|17|-
CASSTGTGGSGANVLTF
TGTGCCAGCAGTACCGGGACAGGTGGCTCTGGGGCCAACGTCCTGACTTTC
>TRBV7-3|-|TRBJ2-1|14|once
CASSFTGTYNEQFF
TGTGCCAGCAGCTTCACCGGGACTTACAATGAGCAGTTCTTC
>TRBV11-2|-|TRBJ1-5|13|few
CASSLSGVEPQHF
TGTGCCAGCAGCTTAAGTGGAGTCGAGCCCCAGCATTTT
>TRBV15|-|TRBJ2-7|14|-
CATSNPGGRYEQYF
TGTGCCACCAGCAACCCCGGGGGGCGATACGAGCAGTACTTC